Below, 4 T cell receptor beta chains from the same sample are listed, as sequenced in a study of CXCR3-negative and CXCR3-positive naive CD8 T cells. The authors prepared UMI-labeled TRB cDNA libraries by 5' RACE. From its re-call of the 5' RACE reads, TCRdb lists each CDR3 protein once, without DNA. The sample is made up of thousands of distinct CDR3 sequences, and the top ten hold over 2% of it. Sequenced: naive CXCR3- CD8+ T cells from blood. Subset indicated: CD45RO-CCR7+CD27+CD95- naive CD8+ T cells lacking CXCR3 (TNR3-). Receptors originate from a human donor in good health. Some clones in this sample may be carry-over from other donors' samples.

Frequency places this clonotype as medium-sized. The CDR3 sequence: CASSSQRTVSYEQYF. The chain couples TRBV5-1 to TRBJ2-7; TCRdb gives TRBD1 as the D gene, but with no DNA this cannot be confirmed. Per germline, CDR1 SGHRS and CDR2 YFSETQ. The CDR3 spans 15 residues.

Measured by frequency, this clonotype is medium-sized. The genes are TRBV7-8 and TRBJ2-3. Germline V CDR1 and CDR2: SGHVS, FQNEAQ. The length of the CDR3 is 15 residues. The CDR3 is CASSLWFGSTDTQYF.

This clonotype ranks as medium-sized in terms of frequency. The chain is built from TRBV7-8 and TRBJ2-4; the TRBD2 assignment by TCRdb is unverifiable without DNA. The V gene's germline CDR1 is SGHVS and CDR2 FQNEAQ. The CDR3 has 15 amino acids. CDR3 in amino acids: CASSLYEGGLNIQYF.

In terms of frequency, this clonotype is medium-sized. The chain carries TRBV5-5 and TRBJ2-2; TCRdb selects TRBD1, and the lack of DNA leaves this call unchecked. The CDR3 consists of 15 residues. Germline CDR1 SGHKS, CDR2 YYEKEE (reference sequence). The CDR3 sequence is CASRLSGPNTGELFF.